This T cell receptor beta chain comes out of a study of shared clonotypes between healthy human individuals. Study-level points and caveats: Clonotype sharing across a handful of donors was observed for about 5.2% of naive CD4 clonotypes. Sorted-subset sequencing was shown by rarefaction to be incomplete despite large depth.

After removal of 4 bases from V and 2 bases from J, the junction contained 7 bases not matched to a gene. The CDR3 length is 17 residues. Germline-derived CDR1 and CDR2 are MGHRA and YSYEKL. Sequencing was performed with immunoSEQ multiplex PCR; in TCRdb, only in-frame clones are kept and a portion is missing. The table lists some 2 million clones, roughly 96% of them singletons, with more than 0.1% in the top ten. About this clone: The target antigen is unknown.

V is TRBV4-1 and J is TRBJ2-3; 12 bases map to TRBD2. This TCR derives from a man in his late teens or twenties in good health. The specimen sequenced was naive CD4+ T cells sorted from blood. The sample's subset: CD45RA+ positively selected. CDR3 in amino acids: CASSRRLAGDLTDTQYF. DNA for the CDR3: TGCGCCAGCAGCCGCCGACTAGCGGGGGACCTCACAGATACGCAGTATTTT.